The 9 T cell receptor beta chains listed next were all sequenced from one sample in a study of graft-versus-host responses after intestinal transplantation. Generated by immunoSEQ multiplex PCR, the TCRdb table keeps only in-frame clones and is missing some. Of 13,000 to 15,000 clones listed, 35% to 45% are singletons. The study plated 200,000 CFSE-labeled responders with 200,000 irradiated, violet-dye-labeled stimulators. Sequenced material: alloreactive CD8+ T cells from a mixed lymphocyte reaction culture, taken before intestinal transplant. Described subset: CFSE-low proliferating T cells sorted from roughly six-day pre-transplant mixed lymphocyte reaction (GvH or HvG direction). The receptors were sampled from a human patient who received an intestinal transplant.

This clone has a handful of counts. CDR3 amino acids: CASSLPRTGSDEAFF. CDR3 sequence (DNA): TGTGCCAGCAGTCTACCCAGGACAGGGTCAGACGAAGCTTTCTTT. The J gene is TRBJ1-1, the V gene TRBV28; TRBD1 aligns across 8 bases. The junction had 13 bases not matched to a gene; V was cut back by 5 bases and J by 8 bases. This CDR3 comprises 15 residues. Germline assignment: CDR1 MDHEN and CDR2 SYDVKM.

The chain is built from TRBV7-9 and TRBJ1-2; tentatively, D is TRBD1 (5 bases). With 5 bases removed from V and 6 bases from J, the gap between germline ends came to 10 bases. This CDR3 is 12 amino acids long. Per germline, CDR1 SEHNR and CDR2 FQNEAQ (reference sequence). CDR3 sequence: CASSLEGNGYTF. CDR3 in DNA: TGTGCCAGCAGCCTGGAGGGGAATGGCTACACCTTC.

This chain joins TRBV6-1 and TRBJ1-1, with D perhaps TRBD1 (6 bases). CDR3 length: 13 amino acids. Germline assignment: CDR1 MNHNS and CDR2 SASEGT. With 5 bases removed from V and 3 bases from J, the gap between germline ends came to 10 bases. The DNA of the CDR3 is TGTGCCAGCAGTATAGGGGGGGACACTGAAGCTTTCTTT. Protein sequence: CASSIGGDTEAFF.

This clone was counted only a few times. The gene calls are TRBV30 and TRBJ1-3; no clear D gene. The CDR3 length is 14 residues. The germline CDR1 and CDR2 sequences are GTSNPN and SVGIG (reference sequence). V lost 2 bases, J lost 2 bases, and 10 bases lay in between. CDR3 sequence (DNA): TGTGCCTGGAGTTTTGGCTCGCCTGGAAACACCATATATTTT. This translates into CAWSFGSPGNTIYF.

The CDR3 DNA follows: TGTGCCAGCGCACCCTTCGGCTCCTACGAGCAGTACTTC. Amino acid sequence: CASAPFGSYEQYF. This chain links TRBV27 with TRBJ2-7; D unclear. The CDR3 is made up of 13 amino acids. Germline V gives CDR1 MNHEY, CDR2 SMNVEV (reference sequence). Trimming stripped 8 bases from V and 0 bases from J, with 11 bases between.

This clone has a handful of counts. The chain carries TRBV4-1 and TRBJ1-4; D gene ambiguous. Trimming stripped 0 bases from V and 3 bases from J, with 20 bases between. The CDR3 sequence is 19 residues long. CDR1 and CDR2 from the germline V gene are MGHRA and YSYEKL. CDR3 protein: CASSQDRIQLRESNEKLFF. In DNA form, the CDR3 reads TGCGCCAGCAGCCAAGATCGGATACAGCTCCGGGAGTCTAATGAAAAACTGTTTTTT.

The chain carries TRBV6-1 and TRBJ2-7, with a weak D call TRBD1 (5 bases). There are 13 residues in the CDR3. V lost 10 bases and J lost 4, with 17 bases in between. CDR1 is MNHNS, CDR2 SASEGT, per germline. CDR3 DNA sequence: TGTGCCACAAACCCAAGGACACCTTACGAGCAGTACTTC. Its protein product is CATNPRTPYEQYF.

CDR3 region: CASSLVGSSYNEQFF. The CDR3 DNA follows: TGTGCCAGCAGCTTGGTCGGTAGCTCCTACAATGAGCAGTTCTTC. V is TRBV5-6 and J is TRBJ2-1; D remains unclear. Trimming stripped 0 bases from V and 0 bases from J, with 7 bases between. Germline lookup yields CDR1 SGHDT and CDR2 YYEEEE. The CDR3 runs to 15 residues.

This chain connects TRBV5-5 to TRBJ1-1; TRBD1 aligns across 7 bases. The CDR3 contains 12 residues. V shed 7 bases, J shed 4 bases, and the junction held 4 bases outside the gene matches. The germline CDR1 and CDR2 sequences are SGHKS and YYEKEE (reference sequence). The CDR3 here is CASGTDPTEAFF. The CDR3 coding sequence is TGTGCCAGCGGGACAGACCCCACTGAAGCTTTCTTT.